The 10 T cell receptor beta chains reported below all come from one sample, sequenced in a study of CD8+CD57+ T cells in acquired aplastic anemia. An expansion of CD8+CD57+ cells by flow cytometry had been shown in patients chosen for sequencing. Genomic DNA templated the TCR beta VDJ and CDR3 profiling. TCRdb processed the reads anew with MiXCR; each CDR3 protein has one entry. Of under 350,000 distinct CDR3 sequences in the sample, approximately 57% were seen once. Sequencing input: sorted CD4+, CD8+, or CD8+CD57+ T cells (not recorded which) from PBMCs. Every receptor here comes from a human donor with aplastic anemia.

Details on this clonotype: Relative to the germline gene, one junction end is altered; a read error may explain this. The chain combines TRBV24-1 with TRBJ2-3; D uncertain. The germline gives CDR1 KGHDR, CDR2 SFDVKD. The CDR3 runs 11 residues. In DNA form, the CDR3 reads TGTGCCAGCAGTGAAACAGATACGCAGTATTTT. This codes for CASSETDTQYF.

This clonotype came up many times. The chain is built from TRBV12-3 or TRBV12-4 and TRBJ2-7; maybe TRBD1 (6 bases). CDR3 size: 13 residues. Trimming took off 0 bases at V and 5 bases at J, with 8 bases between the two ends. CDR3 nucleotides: TGTGCCAGCAGTTTAGCGGGGGCTAACGAGCAGTACTTC. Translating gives CASSLAGANEQYF.

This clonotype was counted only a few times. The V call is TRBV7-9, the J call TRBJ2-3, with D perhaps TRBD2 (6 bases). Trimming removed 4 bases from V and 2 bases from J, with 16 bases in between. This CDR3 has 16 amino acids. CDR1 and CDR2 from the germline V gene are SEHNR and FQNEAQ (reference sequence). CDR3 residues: CASSSRASEPTDTQYF. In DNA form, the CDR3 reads TGTGCCAGCAGCTCTAGGGCTAGCGAACCCACAGATACGCAGTATTTT.

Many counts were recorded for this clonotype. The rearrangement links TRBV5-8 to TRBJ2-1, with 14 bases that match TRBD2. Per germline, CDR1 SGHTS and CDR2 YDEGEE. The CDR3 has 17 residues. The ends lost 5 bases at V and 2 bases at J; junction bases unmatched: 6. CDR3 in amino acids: CASSPETSGRAYNEQFF. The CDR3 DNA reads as TGTGCCAGCAGTCCCGAGACTAGCGGGAGGGCCTACAATGAGCAGTTCTTC.

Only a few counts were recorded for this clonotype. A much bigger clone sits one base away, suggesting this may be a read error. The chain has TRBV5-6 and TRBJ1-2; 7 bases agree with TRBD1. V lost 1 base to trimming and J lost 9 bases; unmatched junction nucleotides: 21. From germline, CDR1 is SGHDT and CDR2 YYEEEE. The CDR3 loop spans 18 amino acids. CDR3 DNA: TGTGCCAGCAGCTTGTATGCGGCGCAGGGGGTCGCTTCTTATTGCTACACCTTC. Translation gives CASSLYAAQGVASYCYTF. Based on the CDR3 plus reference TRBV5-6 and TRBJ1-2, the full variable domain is DAGVTQSPTHLIKTRGQQVTLRCSPKSGHDTVSWYQQALGQGPQFIFQYYEEEERQRGNFPDRFSGHQFPNYSSELNVNALLLGDSALYLCASSLYAAQGVASYCYTFGSGTRLTVV.

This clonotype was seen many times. The chain's CDR3 is CASSRTSGSPSSYEQYF. The CDR3 DNA sequence: TGTGCCAGTAGTAGGACTAGCGGTTCCCCCAGCTCCTACGAGCAGTACTTC. V usage is TRBV19 and J usage is TRBJ2-7, with 10 bases aligning to TRBD2. V trimming: 4 bases; J trimming: 0 bases; junction bases outside the gene matches: 9. The CDR3 is 17 amino acids. Germline CDR1 is LNHDA and CDR2 is SQIVND (reference sequence).

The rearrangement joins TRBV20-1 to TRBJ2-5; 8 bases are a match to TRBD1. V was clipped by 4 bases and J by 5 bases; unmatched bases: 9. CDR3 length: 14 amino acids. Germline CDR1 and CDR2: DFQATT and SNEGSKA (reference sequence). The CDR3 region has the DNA TGCAGTGCTACCGTGGACAGGGTCCAGGAGACCCAGTACTTC. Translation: CSATVDRVQETQYF.

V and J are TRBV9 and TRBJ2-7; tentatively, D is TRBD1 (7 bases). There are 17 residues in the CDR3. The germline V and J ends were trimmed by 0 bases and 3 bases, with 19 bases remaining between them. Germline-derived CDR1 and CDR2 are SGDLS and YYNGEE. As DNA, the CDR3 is TGTGCCAGCAGCGTAGAGGGGGCCCGGGGGCTCGGCTACGAGCAGTACTTC. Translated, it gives CASSVEGARGLGYEQYF.

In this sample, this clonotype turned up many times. This chain's CDR3 is CASSWQGASYEQYF. CDR3 in DNA: TGTGCCAGCAGTTGGCAGGGGGCCTCCTACGAGCAGTACTTC. V gene TRBV6-5 combines with J gene TRBJ2-7, with TRBD1 matching 8 bases. This CDR3 has 14 residues. CDR1 is MNHEY and CDR2 is SVGAGI in the germline V gene. V lost 4 bases, J lost 0 bases, and 2 bases stayed unmatched.

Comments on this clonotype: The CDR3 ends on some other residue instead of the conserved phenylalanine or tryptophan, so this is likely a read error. DNA of the CDR3: TGCGCCAGCAGCTTTGACAGTGACACTGAAGCTTTCCTT. As protein: CASSFDSDTEAFL. The J gene is TRBJ1-1, the V gene TRBV5-1, with D possibly matching TRBD1 (5 bases). Germline CDR1 SGHRS, CDR2 YFSETQ. V was pared by 2 bases and J by 3 bases, with 8 bases between. The CDR3 has 13 amino acids.